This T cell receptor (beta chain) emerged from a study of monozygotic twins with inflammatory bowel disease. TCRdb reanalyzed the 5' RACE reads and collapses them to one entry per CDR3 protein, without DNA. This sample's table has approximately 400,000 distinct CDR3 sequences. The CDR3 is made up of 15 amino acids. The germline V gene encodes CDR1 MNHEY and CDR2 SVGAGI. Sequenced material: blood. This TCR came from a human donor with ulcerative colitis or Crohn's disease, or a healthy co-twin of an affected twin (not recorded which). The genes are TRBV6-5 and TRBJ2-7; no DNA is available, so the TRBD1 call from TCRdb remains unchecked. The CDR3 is CASSYSGQGSHEQYF.